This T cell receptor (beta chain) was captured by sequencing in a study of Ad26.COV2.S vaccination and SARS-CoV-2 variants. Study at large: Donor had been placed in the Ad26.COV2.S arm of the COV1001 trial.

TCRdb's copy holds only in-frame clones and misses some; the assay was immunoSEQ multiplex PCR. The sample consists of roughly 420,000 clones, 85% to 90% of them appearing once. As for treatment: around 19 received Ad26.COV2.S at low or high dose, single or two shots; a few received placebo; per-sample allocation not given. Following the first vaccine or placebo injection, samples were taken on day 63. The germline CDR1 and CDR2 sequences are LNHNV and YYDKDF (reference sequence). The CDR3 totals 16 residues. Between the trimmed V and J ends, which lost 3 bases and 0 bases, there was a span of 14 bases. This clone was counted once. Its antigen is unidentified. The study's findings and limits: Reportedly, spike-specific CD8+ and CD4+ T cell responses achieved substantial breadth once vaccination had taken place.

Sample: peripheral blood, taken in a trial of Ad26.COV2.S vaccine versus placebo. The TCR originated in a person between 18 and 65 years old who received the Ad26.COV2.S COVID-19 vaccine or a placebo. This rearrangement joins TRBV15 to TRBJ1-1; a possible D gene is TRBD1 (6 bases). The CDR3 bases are TGTGCCACCAGCAGGATACAGGGCCCCATGAACACTGAAGCTTTCTTT. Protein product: CATSRIQGPMNTEAFF.